This entry concerns a single T cell receptor (beta chain). 13 Jbeta primers and 60 Vbeta primers were used for the PCR. Assay used: immunoSEQ multiplex PCR; TCRdb lists only in-frame clones, some missing. This table has approximately 95,000 clones, nearly 80% appearing once. This sample is drawn from a study of cytomegalovirus exposure and HLA in healthy donors. The CDR3 is made up of 15 amino acids. CDR1 is SGHRS, CDR2 YFSETQ, per germline. The V segment lost 4 bases and the J segment 9 bases; nucleotides outside the gene matches: 6. V is TRBV5-1 and J is TRBJ2-1; 14 bases match TRBD2. This TCR came from a woman between 35 and 50 years old in good health and CMV-seropositive. The sequenced sample consisted of PBMCs. CDR3 protein: CASSAGLAGESEQFF. The DNA for the CDR3 is TGCGCCAGCAGCGCGGGACTAGCGGGAGAAAGTGAGCAGTTCTTC.